A selection of T cell receptor beta chains follows, all from one sample in a study of cytomegalovirus exposure and HLA in healthy donors. Clones were read by immunoSEQ multiplex PCR, and TCRdb kept only the in-frame ones, dropping some. The profile shows tens of thousands of clones, around 94% of them singletons. Sequenced input: PBMCs. These receptors came from a man aged 18 to 30 in good health and CMV-seronegative. Both conserved end residues are part of each CDR3. D genes are given only for firm matches. Size values are once, few and many counts, or a class for expanded clones, and some rows have none.

J gene | D gene | clone size | V gene | CDR3 protein | CDR3 DNA
TRBJ1-2 | - | - | TRBV5-1 | CASSLADSNYGYTF | TGCGCCAGCAGCTTAGCAGACAGCAACTATGGCTACACCTTC
TRBJ2-7 | TRBD2 | once | TRBV5-8 | CASSLALYVAGGYEQYF | TGTGCCAGCAGCTTGGCGCTTTACGTAGCGGGAGGATACGAGCAGTACTTC
TRBJ2-1 | TRBD2 | - | TRBV5-4 | CASSLAIAGDEQFF | TGTGCCAGCAGCTTGGCGATAGCGGGAGATGAGCAGTTCTTC
TRBJ2-3 | - | few | TRBV4-3 | CASSQVIGTDTQYF | TGCGCCAGCAGCCAAGTTATCGGCACAGATACGCAGTATTTT
TRBJ1-1 | TRBD1 | - | TRBV10-3 | CAISTGTGAFF | TGTGCCATCTCAACCGGGACAGGAGCTTTCTTT
TRBJ1-4 | TRBD1 | - | TRBV29-1 | CSVVQGVQDEKLFF | TGCAGCGTTGTACAGGGGGTTCAAGATGAAAAACTGTTTTTT
TRBJ2-3 | TRBD2 | once | TRBV7-9 | CASSPRLAEEVTDTQYF | TGTGCCAGCAGCCCCCGACTAGCGGAGGAGGTCACAGATACGCAGTATTTT
TRBJ1-5 | - | - | TRBV19 | CASSDTSNQPQHF | TGTGCCAGTAGCGACACCAGCAATCAGCCCCAGCATTTT
TRBJ1-4 | - | - | TRBV18 | CASSPGVTNEKLFF | TGTGCCAGCTCACCCGGAGTAACTAATGAAAAACTGTTTTTT
TRBJ1-1 | - | - | TRBV4-1 | CASSPKEGGDTEAFF | TGCGCCAGCAGCCCCAAGGAGGGAGGTGACACTGAAGCTTTCTTT
TRBJ1-2 | TRBD1 | - | TRBV28 | CASTPGTGSNYGYTF | TGTGCCAGCACCCCCGGGACAGGGTCTAACTATGGCTACACCTTC
TRBJ1-5 | TRBD1 | - | TRBV2 | CASSDRGSNQPQHF | TGTGCCAGCAGCGACAGGGGTAGCAATCAGCCCCAGCATTTT
TRBJ2-3 | TRBD1 | - | TRBV2 | CASARDRGLDTQYF | TGTGCCAGCGCGCGGGACAGGGGGTTAGATACGCAGTATTTT
TRBJ1-1 | - | - | TRBV27 | CASSSLPHTEAFF | TGTGCCAGCAGTTCCCTTCCTCACACTGAAGCTTTCTTT
TRBJ2-7 | TRBD2 | - | TRBV5-1 | CASSLAGGPYEQYF | TGCGCCAGCAGCTTGGCGGGAGGGCCCTACGAGCAGTACTTC
TRBJ2-2 | - | - | TRBV6-5 | CASSYGRGGELFF | TGTGCCAGCAGTTACGGCAGGGGCGGGGAGCTGTTTTTT
TRBJ2-1 | - | once | TRBV5-5 | CASSLVLDRGWNEQFF | TGTGCCAGCAGCTTGGTTTTGGACCGGGGGTGGAATGAGCAGTTCTTC
TRBJ1-3 | TRBD1 | - | TRBV5-6 | CASSLAGGSGNTIYF | TGTGCCAGCAGCTTGGCAGGGGGCTCTGGAAACACCATATATTTT
TRBJ1-1 | - | - | TRBV21-1 | CASSKGDREGATEAFF | TGTGCCAGCAGCAAAGGGGACAGGGAAGGGGCCACTGAAGCTTTCTTT
TRBJ1-5 | TRBD1 | - | TRBV27 | CASSLRTGDGQPQHF | TGTGCCAGCAGTTTACGGACAGGGGACGGACAGCCCCAGCATTTT
TRBJ1-1 | TRBD1 | - | TRBV14 | CASSLQGGGTEAFF | TGTGCCAGCAGTCTCCAGGGGGGAGGCACTGAAGCTTTCTTT
TRBJ1-1 | - | - | TRBV11-3 | CASSLGGWGALNTEAFF | TGTGCCAGCAGCTTAGGGGGATGGGGAGCCCTGAACACTGAAGCTTTCTTT
TRBJ2-5 | TRBD1 | - | TRBV6-1 | CASSEWAGGAGETQYF | TGTGCCAGCAGTGAATGGGCAGGGGGCGCGGGGGAGACCCAGTACTTC
TRBJ2-1 | TRBD1 | - | TRBV28 | CASSLLAQGARDEQFF | TGTGCCAGCAGTTTATTGGCGCAGGGGGCGCGGGATGAGCAGTTCTTC
TRBJ1-1 | - | - | TRBV2 | CASSEEGVFTEAFF | TGTGCCAGCAGTGAAGAAGGGGTGTTTACTGAAGCTTTCTTT
TRBJ2-2 | - | - | TRBV12-5 | CASGLTPGGVVTGELFF | TGTGCTAGTGGTTTGACACCTGGCGGAGTGGTAACCGGGGAGCTGTTTTTT
TRBJ2-7 | TRBD2 | - | TRBV18 | CASSPGASGSHEQYF | TGTGCCAGCTCACCAGGCGCTAGCGGGAGCCACGAGCAGTACTTC
TRBJ1-1 | - | - | TRBV28 | CASGRDIEAFF | TGTGCCAGCGGCAGGGATATTGAAGCTTTCTTT
TRBJ1-1 | - | once | TRBV7-2 | CASSLLFRSEAFF | TGTGCCAGCAGCTTATTATTCCGGTCTGAAGCTTTCTTT
TRBJ1-2 | - | - | TRBV10-3 | CAISDRWSSNYGYTF | TGTGCCATCAGTGATAGGTGGAGCTCTAACTATGGCTACACCTTC
TRBJ1-5 | - | - | TRBV7-8 | CASSPLGGSQPQHF | TGTGCCAGCAGCCCCTTGGGGGGATCTCAGCCCCAGCATTTT
TRBJ2-2 | TRBD2 | once | TRBV6-1 | CASSELAGVNTGELFF | TGTGCCAGCAGTGAACTGGCGGGAGTGAACACCGGGGAGCTGTTTTTT
TRBJ2-5 | - | - | TRBV11-2 | CASSLVTGRETQYF | TGTGCCAGCAGCTTAGTTACGGGTAGAGAGACCCAGTACTTC
TRBJ2-7 | - | - | TRBV19 | CASSYPSANSYEQYF | TGTGCCAGTAGTTACCCTAGCGCAAACTCCTACGAGCAGTACTTC